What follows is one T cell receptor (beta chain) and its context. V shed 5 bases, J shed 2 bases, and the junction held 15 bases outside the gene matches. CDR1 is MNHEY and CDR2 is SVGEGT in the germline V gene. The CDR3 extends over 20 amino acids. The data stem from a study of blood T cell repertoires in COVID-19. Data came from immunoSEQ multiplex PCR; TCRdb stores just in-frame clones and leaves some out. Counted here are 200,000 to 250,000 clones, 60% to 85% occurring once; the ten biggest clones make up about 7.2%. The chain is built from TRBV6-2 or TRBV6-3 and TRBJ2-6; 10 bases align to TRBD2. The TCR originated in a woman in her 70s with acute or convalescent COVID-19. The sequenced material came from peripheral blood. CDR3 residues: CASSPRGSGGGWTGANVLTF. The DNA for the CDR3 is TGTGCCAGCAGTCCCCGGGGCAGCGGGGGGGGTTGGACTGGGGCCAACGTCCTGACTTTC.